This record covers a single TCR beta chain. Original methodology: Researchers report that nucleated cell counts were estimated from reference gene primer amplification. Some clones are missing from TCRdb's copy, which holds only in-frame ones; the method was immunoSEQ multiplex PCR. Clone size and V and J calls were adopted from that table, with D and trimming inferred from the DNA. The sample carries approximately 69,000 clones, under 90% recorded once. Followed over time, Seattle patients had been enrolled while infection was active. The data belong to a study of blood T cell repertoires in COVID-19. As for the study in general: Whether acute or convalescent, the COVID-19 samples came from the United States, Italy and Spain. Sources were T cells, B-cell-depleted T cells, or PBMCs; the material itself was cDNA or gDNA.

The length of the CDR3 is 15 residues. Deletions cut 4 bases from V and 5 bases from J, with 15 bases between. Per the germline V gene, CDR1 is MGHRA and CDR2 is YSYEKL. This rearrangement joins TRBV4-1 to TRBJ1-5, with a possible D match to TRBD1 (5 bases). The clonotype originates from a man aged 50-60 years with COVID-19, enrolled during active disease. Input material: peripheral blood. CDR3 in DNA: TGCGCCAGCAGCCCCTCCGGGGGTTCGTATCAGCCCCAGCATTTT. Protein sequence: CASSPSGGSYQPQHF.